This TCR beta chain was found in a study of cytomegalovirus exposure and HLA in healthy donors. General study findings and limits: Three chains linked to CMV were shown in vitro to be specific for CMV antigens.

The CDR3 is 14 amino acids. Per the germline V gene, CDR1 is SGHNT and CDR2 is YYREEE (reference sequence). Trimming stripped 2 bases from V and 8 bases from J, with 14 bases between. Comment on this clone: No antigen is known for it.

Every donor was a healthy person donating bone marrow. The PCR employed 60 Vbeta primers together with 13 Jbeta primers. TCRdb's table, derived via immunoSEQ multiplex PCR, lists solely in-frame clones and lacks some. The table records approximately 160,000 clones, 68% of them present only once. Sequencing was carried out using PBMCs. The sequence derives from a woman aged 40 to 50 in good health and CMV-seropositive. The rearrangement joins TRBV5-4 to TRBJ2-1, with D possibly being TRBD1 (5 bases). The DNA for the CDR3 is TGTGCCAGCAGCTTAGGCAGGGCCAACGATGAGCAGTTCTTC. This gives the protein CASSLGRANDEQFF.